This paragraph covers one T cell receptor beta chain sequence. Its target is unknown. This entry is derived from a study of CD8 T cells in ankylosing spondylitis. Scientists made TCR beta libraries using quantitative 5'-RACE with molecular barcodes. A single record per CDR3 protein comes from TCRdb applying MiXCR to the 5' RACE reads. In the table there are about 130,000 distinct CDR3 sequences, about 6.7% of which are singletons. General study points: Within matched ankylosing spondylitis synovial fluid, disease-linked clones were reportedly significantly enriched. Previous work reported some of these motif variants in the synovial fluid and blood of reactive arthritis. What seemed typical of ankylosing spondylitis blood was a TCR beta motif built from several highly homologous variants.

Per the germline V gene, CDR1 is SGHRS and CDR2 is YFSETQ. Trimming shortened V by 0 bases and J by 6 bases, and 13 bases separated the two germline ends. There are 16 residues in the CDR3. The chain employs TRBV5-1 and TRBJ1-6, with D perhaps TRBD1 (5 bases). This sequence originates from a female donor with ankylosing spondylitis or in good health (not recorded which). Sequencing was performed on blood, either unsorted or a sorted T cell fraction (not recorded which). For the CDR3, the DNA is TGCGCCAGCAGCTTGGAGCCGGGGCAGAGTAATTCACCCCTCCACTTT. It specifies CASSLEPGQSNSPLHF.